Given below is one T cell receptor (beta chain) in context. No antigen is known for it. A much larger clone lies one base from this, so it may be a read error. Without the conserved terminal phenylalanine or tryptophan, this CDR3 likely stems from a read error. As to time point: newly diagnosed GD, antithyroid drugs for less than 3 months. TCR sequences were obtained from RNA taken from PBMCs. The CDR3 covers 13 residues. Germline V gene sequence: CDR1 SEHNR, CDR2 FQNEAQ (reference sequence). V shed 8 bases and J shed 2 bases, with 13 bases lying between them. Investigators prepared the TCR beta libraries by applying iRepertoire HTBI primers and Arm-PCR of CDR3 regions. TCRdb reanalysed the multiplex PCR reads using MiXCR and keeps one entry per CDR3 protein. The sample yields about 460,000 distinct CDR3 sequences, around 13% seen once. This sample is part of a study of regulatory T cells in long-lasting Graves disease. Study-level points and caveats: Persistent patients shared fewer than 3,500 public clonotypes among themselves. Newly diagnosed patients shared fewer, at roughly 970.

This sample also appeared in a second study, on T cells in Graves' hyperthyroidism and ophthalmopathy. Per that study: Subjects aged 18 to 65 presented with newly diagnosed hyperthyroidism of less than 2 months' duration.

The receptor's source is a woman in her 50s with Graves disease. This sequence joins TRBV7-9 and TRBJ2-7; D could derive from TRBD1 or TRBD2 (5 bases each). Source: peripheral blood mononuclear cells (PBMCs), taken at new diagnosis, from a patient treated with antithyroid drugs. CDR3 residues: CASSGTDAYEQYL. The CDR3 bases are TGTGCCAGCTCCGGGACGGACGCCTACGAGCAGTACCTC.